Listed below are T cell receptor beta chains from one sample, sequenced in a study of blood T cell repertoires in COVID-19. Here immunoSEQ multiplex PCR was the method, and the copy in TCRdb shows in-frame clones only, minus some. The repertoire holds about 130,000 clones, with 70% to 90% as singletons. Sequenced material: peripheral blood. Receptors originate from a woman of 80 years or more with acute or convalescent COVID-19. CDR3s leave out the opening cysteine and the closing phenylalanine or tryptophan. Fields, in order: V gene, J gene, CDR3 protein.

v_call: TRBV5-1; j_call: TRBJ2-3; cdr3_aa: ASSLGTSGFSTDTQY
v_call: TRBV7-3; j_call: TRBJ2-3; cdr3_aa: ASSLTPGTGADTQY
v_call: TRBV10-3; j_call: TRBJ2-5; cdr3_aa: ASGQSQETQY
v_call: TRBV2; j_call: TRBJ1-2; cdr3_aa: ASRTENYGYT
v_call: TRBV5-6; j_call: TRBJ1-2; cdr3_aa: ASSATGGANYGYT
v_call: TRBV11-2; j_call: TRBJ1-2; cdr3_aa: ASSTYTRNRGPVGYT
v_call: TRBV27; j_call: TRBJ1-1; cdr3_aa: ASKQQGVAEAF
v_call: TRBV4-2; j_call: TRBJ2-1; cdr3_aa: ASSQDAGGPNEQF
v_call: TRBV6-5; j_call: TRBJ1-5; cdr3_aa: ASSSAGARDQPQH
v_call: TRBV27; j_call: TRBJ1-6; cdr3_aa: ASSFRDRGNSPLH
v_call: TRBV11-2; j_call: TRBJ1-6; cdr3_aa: ASRSNRGGDSPLH
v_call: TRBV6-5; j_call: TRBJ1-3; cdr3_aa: ASSRTGEPGNTIY
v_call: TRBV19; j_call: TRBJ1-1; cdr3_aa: ASSIDHGMNTEAF
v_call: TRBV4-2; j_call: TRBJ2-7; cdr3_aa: ASSLRQAISYEQY
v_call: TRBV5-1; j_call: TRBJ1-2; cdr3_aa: ASSFRDSYGYT
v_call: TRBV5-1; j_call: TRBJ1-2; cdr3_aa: ASSLGQMEGYT
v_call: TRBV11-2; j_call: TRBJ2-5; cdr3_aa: ASSLDMSRLVETQY
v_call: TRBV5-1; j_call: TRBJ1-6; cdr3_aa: ASQQGSSSYNSPLH
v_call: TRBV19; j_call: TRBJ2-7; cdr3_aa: ASSYGQGASYEQY
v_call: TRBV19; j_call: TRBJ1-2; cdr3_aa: ASTPTGGAFNYGYT
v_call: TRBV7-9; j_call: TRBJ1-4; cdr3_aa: ASSPGQSRNEKLF
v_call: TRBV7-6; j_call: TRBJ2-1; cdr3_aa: ASSPPGLALDEQF
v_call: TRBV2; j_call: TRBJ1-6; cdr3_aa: ASSPRGGNSPLH
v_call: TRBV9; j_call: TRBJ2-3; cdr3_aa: ASSETGLAGGFSTDTQY
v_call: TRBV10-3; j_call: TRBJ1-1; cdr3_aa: AIRGQGPSNTEAF
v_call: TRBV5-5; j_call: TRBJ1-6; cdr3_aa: ASRTSTGLNSPLH
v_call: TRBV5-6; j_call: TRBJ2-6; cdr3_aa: ASSLVGTGGLSGANVLT
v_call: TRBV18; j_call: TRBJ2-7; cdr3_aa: ASSPRGNEQY
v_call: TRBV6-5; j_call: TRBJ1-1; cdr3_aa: ASSYSIRGSEAF
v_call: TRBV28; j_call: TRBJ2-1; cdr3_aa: ASRGLDSNEQF
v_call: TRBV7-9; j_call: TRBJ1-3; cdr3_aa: ASSLDGTGVGNTIY
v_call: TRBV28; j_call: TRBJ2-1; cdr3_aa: ASSLNVGAGQF
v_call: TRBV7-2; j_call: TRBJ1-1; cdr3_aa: ASILTGMNTEAF
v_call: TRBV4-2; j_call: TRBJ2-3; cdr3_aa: ASSHTSGGFQDTQY
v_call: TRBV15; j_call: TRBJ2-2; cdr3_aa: ATSRSQGRTGELF
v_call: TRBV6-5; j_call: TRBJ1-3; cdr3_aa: ASTLGARGNTIY
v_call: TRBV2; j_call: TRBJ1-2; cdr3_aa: ASSPNQGARNYGYT
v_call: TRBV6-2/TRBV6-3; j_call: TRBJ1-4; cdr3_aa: ASSYPGFGVTTNEKLF
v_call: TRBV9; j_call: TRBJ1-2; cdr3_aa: ASTLRDRGYYGYT
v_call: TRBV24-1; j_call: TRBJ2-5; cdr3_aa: ATSDLLETGSETQY
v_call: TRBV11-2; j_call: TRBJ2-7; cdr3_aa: ASSLGSYEQY
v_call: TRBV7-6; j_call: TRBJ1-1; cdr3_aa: ASSPAVGARYTEAF
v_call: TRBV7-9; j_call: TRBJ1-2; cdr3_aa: ASSPDRGGLGYT
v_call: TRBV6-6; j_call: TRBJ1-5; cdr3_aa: ASEQGQGARNQPQH
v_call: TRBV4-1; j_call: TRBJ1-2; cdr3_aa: ASSPPGQGPVGYT
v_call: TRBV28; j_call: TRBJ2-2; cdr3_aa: ASTPGWRQGSGELF
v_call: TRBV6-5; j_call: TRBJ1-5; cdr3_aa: ASRDGQGNQPQH
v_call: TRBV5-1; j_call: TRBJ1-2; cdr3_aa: ASSLAGQPYLYGYT
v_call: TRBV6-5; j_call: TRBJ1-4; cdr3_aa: ASSDRANEKLF
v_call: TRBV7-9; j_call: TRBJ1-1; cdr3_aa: ASSFMGLNTEAF
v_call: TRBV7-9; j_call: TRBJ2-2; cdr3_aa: ASSLEPRNTGELF
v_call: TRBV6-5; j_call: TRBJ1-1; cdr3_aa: ASSYSIGANTEAF